This TCR beta chain derives from a study of blood T cell repertoires in COVID-19. The CDR3 covers 16 residues. Per germline, CDR1 SEHNR and CDR2 FQNEAQ (reference sequence). V dropped 5 bases and J dropped 6; count of bases not matched to a gene: 12. The protocol was immunoSEQ multiplex PCR, while the TCRdb copy is restricted to in-frame clones and leaves out a portion. The sample holds fewer than 500,000 clones, 87% seen once. The TCR sequence derives from a woman aged 18-35 years who had recovered from COVID-19. The sample was PBMCs or T cells enriched from blood (not recorded which). The chain carries TRBV7-9 and TRBJ2-2; 7 nucleotides line up with TRBD1. DNA of the CDR3: TGTGCCAGCAGCCCAACCGGGACAGTAGCTGCCGGGGAGCTGTTTTTT. This sequence encodes CASSPTGTVAAGELFF. Full variable domain (missing parts from reference TRBV7-9 and TRBJ2-2): DTGVSQNPRHKITKRGQNVTFRCDPISEHNRLYWYRQTLGQGPEFLTYFQNEAQLEKSRLLSDRFSAERPKGSFSTLEIQRTEQGDSAMYLCASSPTGTVAAGELFFGEGSRLTVL.